This record concerns one TCR beta chain sequence. Profiled with immunoSEQ multiplex PCR; TCRdb holds only in-frame clones, not every one. The data contain around 250,000 clones, just over 85% of them singletons. This specimen belongs to a study of blood T cell repertoires in COVID-19. The V segment lost 5 bases and the J segment 0 bases; nucleotides outside the gene matches: 15. The germline gives CDR1 LNHDA, CDR2 SQIVND (reference sequence). This CDR3 is 20 amino acids long. The material sequenced was peripheral blood. This receptor was identified in a woman younger than 45 with active or convalescent COVID-19. The chain combines TRBV19 with TRBJ2-4, with TRBD1 identical over 11 bases. The CDR3, as DNA: TGTGCCAGTAGTGGTTTCCGGGACAGGGGGTATATGCTAGCCAAAAACATTCAGTACTTC. As protein: CASSGFRDRGYMLAKNIQYF.